These 10 T cell receptor beta chains originate from one sample sequenced in a study of T cells in Graves' hyperthyroidism and ophthalmopathy. Amplification targeted TCR beta CDR3 regions from RNA transcripts. HTBI primers were used for first-round RT-PCR of the TCR CDR3. TCRdb fed the multiplex PCR reads into MiXCR, producing one record per CDR3 protein. The data hold a few hundred thousand distinct CDR3 sequences, with around 17% observed a single time. Sample: blood. Receptors were obtained from a man aged 40-49 years with Graves' hyperthyroidism.

The chain uses TRBV29-1 and TRBJ2-7; no firm D call. The CDR3 is 12 residues long. V lost 4 bases and J lost 3, with 10 bases in between. CDR1 is SQVTM, CDR2 ANQGSEA, per germline. The CDR3, as DNA: TGCAGCGTTGTAGTCTCCAACTACGAGCAGTACTTC. Residues: CSVVVSNYEQYF.

This clonotype was seen many times. This sequence joins TRBV5-1 and TRBJ2-3; D gene ambiguous. Trimming removed 0 bases at V and 4 bases at J, with 6 bases between. Germline V gene data show CDR1 as SGHRS and CDR2 as YFSETQ. This CDR3 is 13 amino acids long. The CDR3 is CASSLGRSDTQYF. The CDR3 DNA sequence: TGCGCCAGCAGCTTGGGTCGGTCAGATACGCAGTATTTT.

This chain links TRBV7-2 with TRBJ2-3; D call uncertain. This CDR3 spans 14 amino acids. Germline lookup yields CDR1 SGHTA and CDR2 FQGNSA. V lost 0 bases, J lost 5 bases, and 9 bases lay in between. For the CDR3, the DNA is TGTGCCAGCAGCTTAGCGGGATGGCGAGATACGCAGTATTTT. Its translation is CASSLAGWRDTQYF.

This chain connects TRBV3-1 to TRBJ2-1; TRBD2 aligns across 15 bases. The germline gives CDR1 LGHDT, CDR2 YNNKEL (reference sequence). The CDR3 runs 14 residues. The V gene end was trimmed by 2 bases and the J gene end by 15 bases; junction bases not matched to a gene: 5. DNA for the CDR3: TGTGCCAGCAGCCAAAGGACTAGCGGGGGGGCCCTGTTCTTC. Protein sequence: CASSQRTSGGALFF.

The rearrangement links TRBV3-1 to TRBJ2-2; D uncertain. The CDR3 runs to 11 residues. Germline V gene sequence: CDR1 LGHDT, CDR2 YNNKEL (reference sequence). Trimming removed 5 bases from V and 6 bases from J, with 4 bases in between. The CDR3 loop reads CASSSAGELFF. The CDR3, as DNA: TGTGCCAGCAGCTCCGCCGGGGAGCTGTTTTTT.

The genes are TRBV6-2 or TRBV6-3 and TRBJ2-1, with D unresolved. Trimming took off 0 bases at V and 0 bases at J, with 9 bases between the two ends. This CDR3 comprises 16 residues. Germline V CDR1 and CDR2: MNHEY, SVGEGT. CDR3 residues: CASSYSGNFSYNEQFF. The CDR3 nucleotides are TGTGCCAGCAGTTACTCGGGCAACTTCTCCTACAATGAGCAGTTCTTC.

The table lists this clonotype with many counts. V is TRBV24-1 and J is TRBJ2-3, with unresolved D. Germline V gives CDR1 KGHDR, CDR2 SFDVKD. V was clipped by 4 bases and J by 1 base, with 11 bases between them. The CDR3 consists of 15 residues. The CDR3 nucleotides are TGTGCCACCAGTGACCCGGGCGAGGGCACAGATACGCAGTATTTT. Encoded protein: CATSDPGEGTDTQYF.

Ten or more counts support this clonotype. The chain joins TRBV7-9 to TRBJ2-2; maybe TRBD1 (6 bases). The germline gives CDR1 SEHNR, CDR2 FQNEAQ (reference sequence). CDR3 length: 13 amino acids. V shed 3 bases and J shed 6 bases, with 8 bases lying between them. The CDR3 region has the DNA TGTGCCAGCAGCTTTTCAGGGGCCGGGGAGCTGTTTTTT. As protein: CASSFSGAGELFF.

The CDR3, as DNA: TGTGCCAGTACCCCTCCGGGACGGGGGCTGAACGAGCAGTACTTC. Translating gives CASTPPGRGLNEQYF. The chain links TRBV19 to TRBJ2-7; D possibly uses TRBD1 or TRBD2 (6 bases each). Germline V lookup: CDR1 LNHDA, CDR2 SQIVND (reference sequence). V was cut by 7 bases and J by 5 bases, with 21 bases left in between. This CDR3 has 15 amino acids.

This clonotype was recorded at least ten times. The chain's CDR3 is CASTIDRGHQDTQYF. The DNA of the CDR3 is TGTGCCAGCACTATCGACAGGGGGCATCAAGATACGCAGTATTTT. The chain uses TRBV28 and TRBJ2-3; 10 nucleotides align to TRBD1. V dropped 7 bases and J dropped 5; count of bases not matched to a gene: 9. Germline loops: CDR1 MDHEN, CDR2 SYDVKM. There are 15 residues in the CDR3.